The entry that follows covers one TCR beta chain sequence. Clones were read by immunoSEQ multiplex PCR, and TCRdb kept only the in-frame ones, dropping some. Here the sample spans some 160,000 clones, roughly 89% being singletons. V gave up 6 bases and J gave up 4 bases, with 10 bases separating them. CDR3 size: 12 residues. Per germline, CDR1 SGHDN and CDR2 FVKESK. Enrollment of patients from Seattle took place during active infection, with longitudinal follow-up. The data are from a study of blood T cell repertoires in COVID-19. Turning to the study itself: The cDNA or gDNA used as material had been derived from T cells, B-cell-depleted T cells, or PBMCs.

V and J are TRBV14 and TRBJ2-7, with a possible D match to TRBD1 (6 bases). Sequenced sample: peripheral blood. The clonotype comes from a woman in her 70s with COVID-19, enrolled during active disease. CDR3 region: CASSQQGYEQYF. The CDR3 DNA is TGTGCCAGCAGTCAACAGGGTTACGAGCAGTACTTC.